This T cell receptor (beta chain) was recorded in a study of shared clonotypes between healthy human individuals. CD45RO-negative CD8 cells positively selected for CCR7 made up the naive population, which excluded terminally differentiated effector memory CD45RA+ cells. The protocol was immunoSEQ multiplex PCR, while the TCRdb copy is restricted to in-frame clones and leaves out a portion. Of about 870,000 clones in the sample, over 90% were seen once. This clone was recorded once. The sample contains more than one DNA sequence encoding this CDR3. The CDR3 totals 13 residues. V lost 4 bases to trimming and J lost 1 base, with 8 bases between them. Per the germline V gene, CDR1 is MNHEY and CDR2 is SMNVEV (reference sequence).

The V call is TRBV27, the J call TRBJ2-7, with D maybe TRBD2 (6 bases). The sequenced sample was naive CD8+ T cells sorted from blood. The clonotype comes from a man aged 25 to 45 in good health. CDR3: CASSYGLSYEQYF. The DNA for the CDR3 is TGTGCCAGCAGTTACGGACTATCCTACGAGCAGTACTTC.